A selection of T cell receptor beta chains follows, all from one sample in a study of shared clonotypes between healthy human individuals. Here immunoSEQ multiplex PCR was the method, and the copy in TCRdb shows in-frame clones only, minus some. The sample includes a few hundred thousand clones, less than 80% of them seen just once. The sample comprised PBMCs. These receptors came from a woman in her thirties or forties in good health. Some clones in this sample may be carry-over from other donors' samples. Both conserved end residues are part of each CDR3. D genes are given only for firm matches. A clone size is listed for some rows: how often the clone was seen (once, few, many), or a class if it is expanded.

CAIALSLRGYGYTF,TGCGCCATAGCACTAAGCCTCAGGGGCTATGGCTACACCTTC,14,TRBJ1-2,many,.,TRBV10-1
CASSPQGTSSDEQFF,TGTGCCAGTAGTCCCCAAGGGACTAGTTCGGATGAGCAGTTCTTC,15,TRBJ2-1,few,TRBD2,TRBV19
CARSWASGRPARSAYEQYF,TGTGCCAGAAGCTGGGCGTCGGGCAGGCCAGCCAGATCCGCCTACGAGCAGTACTTC,19,TRBJ2-7,.,.,TRBV5-3
CASTKQGAVNTEAFF,TGTGCCAGCACCAAACAGGGGGCGGTGAACACTGAAGCTTTCTTT,15,TRBJ1-1,many,TRBD1,TRBV10-3
CASSLRTGQALGNTIYF,TGTGCCAGCAGTTTACGGACTGGGCAAGCGTTGGGAAACACCATATATTTT,17,TRBJ1-3,.,.,TRBV28
CASRQTGMETQYF,TGTGCCAGCAGACAAACAGGGATGGAGACCCAGTACTTC,13,TRBJ2-5,.,.,TRBV6-5
CASSGIGLAKNIQYF,TGTGCCAGCAGTGGCATAGGGCTAGCCAAAAACATTCAGTACTTC,15,TRBJ2-4,.,.,TRBV6-1
CASSFGDSYNEQFF,TGCGCCAGCAGCTTCGGGGACAGCTACAATGAGCAGTTCTTC,14,TRBJ2-1,.,TRBD1,TRBV5-1
CASSEDRENGYTF,TGTGCCAGCAGTGAGGACAGGGAGAATGGCTACACCTTC,13,TRBJ1-2,few,TRBD1,TRBV2
CASSAGQGATEAFF,TGCGCCAGCAGCGCGGGACAGGGGGCCACTGAAGCTTTCTTT,14,TRBJ1-1,.,TRBD1,TRBV5-1
CASSPLGSSYNEQFF,TGTGCCAGCAGTCCTCTGGGAAGCTCCTACAATGAGCAGTTCTTC,15,TRBJ2-1,.,.,TRBV28
CASSFWTGGNTIYF,TGTGCCAGCAGCTTCTGGACAGGGGGAAACACCATATATTTT,14,TRBJ1-3,.,TRBD1,TRBV5-5
CASSSGGYQPQHF,TGTGCCAGTAGCTCAGGGGGGTATCAGCCCCAGCATTTT,13,TRBJ1-5,.,TRBD1,TRBV19
CASSLQGSTGNTIYF,TGTGCCAGCAGCCTACAGGGGTCGACTGGAAACACCATATATTTT,15,TRBJ1-3,.,TRBD1,TRBV11-1
CASSSLVPNTGELFF,TGTGCCAGCAGTTCCTTGGTCCCGAACACCGGGGAGCTGTTTTTT,15,TRBJ2-2,.,.,TRBV25-1
CASSSGGQDEAFF,TGTGCCAGCAGCTCGGGCGGACAGGACGAAGCTTTCTTT,13,TRBJ1-1,.,TRBD1,TRBV7-3
CASSTQGFTETQYF,TGTGCCAGCAGCACACAGGGGTTTACGGAGACCCAGTACTTC,14,TRBJ2-5,once,TRBD1,TRBV7-2
CAWSVGVNGVTEAFF,TGTGCCTGGAGTGTGGGAGTCAATGGAGTCACTGAAGCTTTCTTT,15,TRBJ1-1,.,.,TRBV30
CASSSDGTGNGYTF,TGTGCCAGCAGTTCCGACGGGACAGGGAATGGCTACACCTTC,14,TRBJ1-2,.,TRBD1,TRBV28
CASSLVTGNYEQYF,TGTGCCAGCAGCTTAGTAACCGGAAACTACGAGCAGTACTTC,14,TRBJ2-7,once,.,TRBV7-8
CAWKGAAQGTQYF,TGTGCCTGGAAAGGAGCCGCCCAAGGGACCCAGTACTTC,13,TRBJ2-5,.,.,TRBV30
CATSSGTSEPNVLTF,TGTGCCACCAGCAGCGGGACTAGCGAACCCAACGTCCTGACTTTC,15,TRBJ2-6,.,TRBD2,TRBV15
CASSQDLGTGYTGELFF,TGTGCCAGCAGCCAAGATCTAGGGACAGGGTACACCGGGGAGCTGTTTTTT,17,TRBJ2-2,few,TRBD1,TRBV4-2
CASSLLSGWGEQYF,TGTGCCAGCAGCTTGCTTAGCGGGTGGGGCGAGCAGTACTTC,14,TRBJ2-7,.,TRBD2,TRBV7-9
CATEVIGGSSYNEQFF,TGTGCCACCGAAGTTATCGGCGGGAGCTCCTACAATGAGCAGTTCTTC,16,TRBJ2-1,.,TRBD2,TRBV7-6